Below, 22 T cell receptor beta chains from the same sample are listed, as sequenced in a study of a mutant IDH1 vaccine in newly diagnosed glioma. Time point reported: week 35, safety follow-up. It was 300 ug of mutant IDH1 20-mer peptide that made up each vaccine dose, given with topical imiquimod. The repertoire was sequenced with immunoSEQ multiplex PCR; TCRdb's copy has only in-frame clones and lacks some. The data show some 30,000 clones, around 80% seen once. Their cognate antigens are unknown. The sample consisted of PBMCs, taken from a glioma patient whose treatment included an IDH1 peptide vaccine. The receptor source for this set is a woman in her forties with glioma.

V is TRBV10-3 and J is TRBJ2-1; no definite D call. The CDR3 spans 12 residues. Germline V lookup: CDR1 ENHRY, CDR2 SYGVKD. With 6 bases removed from V and 8 bases from J, the gap between germline ends came to 11 bases. The CDR3: CAIRAASDEQFF. The DNA of the CDR3 is TGTGCCATCAGGGCCGCTTCGGATGAGCAGTTCTTC.

The J gene is TRBJ2-2, the V gene TRBV4-2; D uncertain. Germline CDR1 reads LGHNA; CDR2 reads YNFKEQ. This CDR3 has 15 residues. Trimming removed 1 base at V and 4 bases at J, with 10 bases between. The CDR3 reads CASSQVPSGTGELFF. The CDR3 DNA reads TGTGCCAGCAGCCAAGTCCCCTCAGGCACCGGGGAGCTGTTTTTT.

The chain recombines TRBV5-4 with TRBJ2-3; D possibly corresponds to TRBD2 (5 bases). V lost 5 bases and J lost 5, with 12 bases in between. The germline CDR1 and CDR2 sequences are SGHNT and YYREEE (reference sequence). The CDR3 consists of 13 residues. The CDR3 nucleotides read TGTGCCAGCAGACTTGGACGGGAAGATACGCAGTATTTT. Protein: CASRLGREDTQYF.

The gene calls are TRBV7-6 and TRBJ2-5; TRBD2 matches 9 bases. The V gene end was trimmed by 5 bases and the J gene end by 2 bases; junction bases not matched to a gene: 3. CDR3 length: 14 residues. Germline loops: CDR1 SGHVS, CDR2 FNYEAQ. For the CDR3, the DNA is TGTGCCAGCAGCCCAGCGGGGGGACAAGAGACCCAGTACTTC. Translation: CASSPAGGQETQYF.

V usage is TRBV7-9 and J usage is TRBJ2-3; TRBD1 matches at 8 bases. J gave up 6 bases and V 6 bases, and 14 bases lay outside the gene matches. Germline values: CDR1 SEHNR, CDR2 FQNEAQ (reference sequence). This CDR3 is 16 amino acids long. The CDR3 reads CASSLNLRAGGDTQYF. DNA of the CDR3: TGTGCCAGCAGTCTCAACCTTCGGGCAGGGGGCGATACGCAGTATTTT.

J is TRBJ2-5 and V is TRBV4-1, with a possible D match to TRBD2 (5 bases). Deletions cut 1 base from V and 7 bases from J, with 13 bases between. This CDR3 has 14 amino acids. Germline V gene lookup returns CDR1 MGHRA and CDR2 YSYEKL. The CDR3 bases are TGCGCCAGCAGCCAAGGTGACTACGTGGGGACCCAGTACTTC. Its translation: CASSQGDYVGTQYF.

This chain uses TRBV10-2 with TRBJ2-3; D gene uncertain. V lost 4 bases to trimming and J lost 7 bases, with 6 bases between them. Germline V CDR1 and CDR2: WSHSY, SAAADI. CDR3 length: 11 amino acids. The DNA for the CDR3 is TGCGCCAGCAGTGTCGGGCATACGCAGTATTTT. Translated, it gives CASSVGHTQYF.

This chain connects TRBV2 to TRBJ2-1; no firm D call. The CDR3 contains 18 residues. Trimming cost V 6 bases and J 4 bases, with 25 bases left between them. CDR1 SNHLY and CDR2 FYNNEI come from the germline V gene. CDR3 nucleotides: TGTGCCAGCAGATCCCGGGTCCCTAAAAAGGTGACTTACAATGAGCAGTTCTTC. This gives the protein CASRSRVPKKVTYNEQFF.

V usage is TRBV5-1 and J usage is TRBJ2-3, with D unresolved. The CDR3 is 14 amino acids. Germline lookup yields CDR1 SGHRS and CDR2 YFSETQ. With 4 bases removed from V and 0 bases from J, the gap between germline ends came to 9 bases. The CDR3 DNA reads as TGCGCCAGCAGCCCGACGGGTAGCACAGATACGCAGTATTTT. Amino acids: CASSPTGSTDTQYF.

This chain links TRBV23-1 with TRBJ2-7, with TRBD1 matching over 7 bases. TRBV23-1 is given ORF status, its function remaining uncertain. The CDR3 is made up of 13 amino acids. Trimming took 8 bases from V and 5 from J; bases not matched to a gene: 9. The CDR3, as DNA: TGCGCCAGCGGTTACTACAGGGGCCACGAGCAGTACTTC. It is translated as CASGYYRGHEQYF.

The rearrangement joins TRBV6-4 to TRBJ2-3; 8 positions agree with TRBD1. Germline lookup yields CDR1 MRHNA and CDR2 SNTAGT. The V segment lost 8 bases and the J segment 6 bases; nucleotides outside the gene matches: 13. The CDR3 has 15 residues. The DNA for the CDR3 is TGTGCCAGCGGAGAGGGGGCAGGGGGCGCGGATACGCAGTATTTT. Its protein product is CASGEGAGGADTQYF.

The chain uses TRBV14 and TRBJ2-3; possible D gene TRBD1, 6 bases. The V gene's germline CDR1 is SGHDN and CDR2 FVKESK. CDR3 length: 15 residues. V lost 0 bases to trimming and J lost 2 bases, with 9 bases between them. The CDR3 spells CASSQDRDNTDTQYF. Written as DNA, the CDR3 is TGTGCCAGCAGCCAAGACCGGGACAACACAGATACGCAGTATTTT.

This chain joins TRBV14 and TRBJ1-6; TRBD1 is a possible D gene (5 bases). Germline V gives CDR1 SGHDN, CDR2 FVKESK. V shed 1 base and J shed 9 bases, with 13 bases lying between them. The CDR3 spans 15 residues. Here the CDR3 reads CASSQGGTETSPLHF. The CDR3 DNA sequence: TGTGCCAGCAGCCAAGGCGGGACGGAGACTTCACCCCTCCACTTT.

This clone appeared once. One end of the junction is discordant with germline, which a read error may explain. The chain has TRBV15 and TRBJ1-4, with D hard to call. The CDR3 spans 12 residues. Germline loops: CDR1 LNHNV, CDR2 YYDKDF (reference sequence). CDR3 sequence reads: CATSRDRTKQFF. CDR3 nucleotides: TGTGCCACCAGCAGAGATCGGACCAAACAGTTTTTT.

The gene calls are TRBV10-3 and TRBJ2-5; TRBD2 agrees at 9 bases. V dropped 10 bases and J dropped 5; count of bases not matched to a gene: 17. This CDR3 comprises 16 residues. Germline V gene data show CDR1 as ENHRY and CDR2 as SYGVKD. The DNA for the CDR3 is TGTGCCACCAGGGCGTTTGGCCAGCGGGGGGATGAGACCCAGTACTTC. Protein product: CATRAFGQRGDETQYF.

This rearrangement joins TRBV5-6 to TRBJ1-5; the D is unclear. Trimming removed 1 base at V and 6 bases at J, with 14 bases between. Germline CDR1 and CDR2: SGHDT and YYEEEE. The CDR3 extends over 15 amino acids. CDR3 in DNA: TGTGCCAGCAGCTTGAGGCTAGGGCCGGCTCAGCCCCAGCATTTT. Its protein product is CASSLRLGPAQPQHF.

The chain uses TRBV7-9 and TRBJ2-3, with 9 bases matching TRBD1. The V gene end was trimmed by 5 bases and the J gene end by 2 bases; junction bases not matched to a gene: 11. This CDR3 region has 17 residues. Germline V gives CDR1 SEHNR, CDR2 FQNEAQ (reference sequence). The CDR3 loop is CASSRFATGGITDTQYF. The DNA for the CDR3 is TGTGCCAGCAGCCGATTCGCAACAGGGGGCATCACAGATACGCAGTATTTT.

The V call is TRBV19, the J call TRBJ1-2, with D tentatively TRBD1 (5 bases). Trimming took off 4 bases at V and 6 bases at J, with 15 bases between the two ends. Germline CDR1 is LNHDA and CDR2 is SQIVND (reference sequence). The CDR3 is 14 residues long. The CDR3 DNA reads as TGTGCCAGTAGTACACGAGGGACGGTCAATGGCTACACCTTC. Amino acid sequence: CASSTRGTVNGYTF.

The chain recombines TRBV11-2 with TRBJ2-7; D uncertain. Germline V lookup: CDR1 SGHAT, CDR2 FQNNGV. The CDR3 runs 13 residues. Deletions cut 4 bases from V and 2 bases from J, with 9 bases between. The CDR3 here is CASSSGRPYEQYF. The CDR3 nucleotides are TGTGCCAGCAGCTCCGGACGACCCTACGAGCAGTACTTC.

The chain is built from TRBV6-1 and TRBJ1-4, with a tentative D call TRBD1 (5 bases). The CDR3 has 16 residues. V lost 3 bases to trimming and J lost 8 bases, with 19 bases between them. CDR1 is MNHNS, CDR2 SASEGT, per germline. The DNA for the CDR3 is TGTGCCAGCAGTGAGAGGGTTGGGGGATTGGGGGAAAAACTGTTTTTT. Translation gives CASSERVGGLGEKLFF.

A single count supports this clone. The V and J genes are TRBV18 and TRBJ1-1; D gene uncertain. V dropped 3 bases and J dropped 1 base, with 6 bases sitting between them. The germline CDR1 and CDR2 sequences are KGHSH and LQKENI. The CDR3 loop spans 13 amino acids. CDR3 residues: CASSPQRNTEAFF. The CDR3 coding sequence is TGTGCCAGCTCACCGCAGAGGAACACTGAAGCTTTCTTT.

The chain employs TRBV6-6 and TRBJ2-2; 9 bases are shared with TRBD1. The CDR3 length is 15 residues. V trimming: 3 bases; J trimming: 5 bases; junction bases outside the gene matches: 4. CDR1 and CDR2 from the germline V gene are MNHNY and SVGAGI (reference sequence). The CDR3 here is CASSYYRGHTGELFF. The CDR3 DNA reads as TGTGCCAGCAGTTATTACAGGGGGCATACCGGGGAGCTGTTTTTT.